The present TCR beta chain was sequenced within a study of blood T cell repertoires in COVID-19. Profiled with immunoSEQ multiplex PCR; TCRdb holds only in-frame clones, not every one. The sample consists of 390,000 or so clones, about 90% of them appearing once. J was trimmed by 9 bases and V by 0 bases; bases with no gene match: 8. Germline CDR1 and CDR2: MNHEY and SVGEGT. The length of the CDR3 is 15 residues. The J gene is TRBJ2-1, the V gene TRBV6-2 or TRBV6-3, with 7 bases that match TRBD1. The receptor was derived from a woman in her 30s with COVID-19, enrolled during active disease. The specimen sequenced was peripheral blood. CDR3 DNA: TGTGCCAGCAGTTACTCGCTAGGGGGCTATGGTGAGCAGTTCTTC. Translation gives CASSYSLGGYGEQFF.